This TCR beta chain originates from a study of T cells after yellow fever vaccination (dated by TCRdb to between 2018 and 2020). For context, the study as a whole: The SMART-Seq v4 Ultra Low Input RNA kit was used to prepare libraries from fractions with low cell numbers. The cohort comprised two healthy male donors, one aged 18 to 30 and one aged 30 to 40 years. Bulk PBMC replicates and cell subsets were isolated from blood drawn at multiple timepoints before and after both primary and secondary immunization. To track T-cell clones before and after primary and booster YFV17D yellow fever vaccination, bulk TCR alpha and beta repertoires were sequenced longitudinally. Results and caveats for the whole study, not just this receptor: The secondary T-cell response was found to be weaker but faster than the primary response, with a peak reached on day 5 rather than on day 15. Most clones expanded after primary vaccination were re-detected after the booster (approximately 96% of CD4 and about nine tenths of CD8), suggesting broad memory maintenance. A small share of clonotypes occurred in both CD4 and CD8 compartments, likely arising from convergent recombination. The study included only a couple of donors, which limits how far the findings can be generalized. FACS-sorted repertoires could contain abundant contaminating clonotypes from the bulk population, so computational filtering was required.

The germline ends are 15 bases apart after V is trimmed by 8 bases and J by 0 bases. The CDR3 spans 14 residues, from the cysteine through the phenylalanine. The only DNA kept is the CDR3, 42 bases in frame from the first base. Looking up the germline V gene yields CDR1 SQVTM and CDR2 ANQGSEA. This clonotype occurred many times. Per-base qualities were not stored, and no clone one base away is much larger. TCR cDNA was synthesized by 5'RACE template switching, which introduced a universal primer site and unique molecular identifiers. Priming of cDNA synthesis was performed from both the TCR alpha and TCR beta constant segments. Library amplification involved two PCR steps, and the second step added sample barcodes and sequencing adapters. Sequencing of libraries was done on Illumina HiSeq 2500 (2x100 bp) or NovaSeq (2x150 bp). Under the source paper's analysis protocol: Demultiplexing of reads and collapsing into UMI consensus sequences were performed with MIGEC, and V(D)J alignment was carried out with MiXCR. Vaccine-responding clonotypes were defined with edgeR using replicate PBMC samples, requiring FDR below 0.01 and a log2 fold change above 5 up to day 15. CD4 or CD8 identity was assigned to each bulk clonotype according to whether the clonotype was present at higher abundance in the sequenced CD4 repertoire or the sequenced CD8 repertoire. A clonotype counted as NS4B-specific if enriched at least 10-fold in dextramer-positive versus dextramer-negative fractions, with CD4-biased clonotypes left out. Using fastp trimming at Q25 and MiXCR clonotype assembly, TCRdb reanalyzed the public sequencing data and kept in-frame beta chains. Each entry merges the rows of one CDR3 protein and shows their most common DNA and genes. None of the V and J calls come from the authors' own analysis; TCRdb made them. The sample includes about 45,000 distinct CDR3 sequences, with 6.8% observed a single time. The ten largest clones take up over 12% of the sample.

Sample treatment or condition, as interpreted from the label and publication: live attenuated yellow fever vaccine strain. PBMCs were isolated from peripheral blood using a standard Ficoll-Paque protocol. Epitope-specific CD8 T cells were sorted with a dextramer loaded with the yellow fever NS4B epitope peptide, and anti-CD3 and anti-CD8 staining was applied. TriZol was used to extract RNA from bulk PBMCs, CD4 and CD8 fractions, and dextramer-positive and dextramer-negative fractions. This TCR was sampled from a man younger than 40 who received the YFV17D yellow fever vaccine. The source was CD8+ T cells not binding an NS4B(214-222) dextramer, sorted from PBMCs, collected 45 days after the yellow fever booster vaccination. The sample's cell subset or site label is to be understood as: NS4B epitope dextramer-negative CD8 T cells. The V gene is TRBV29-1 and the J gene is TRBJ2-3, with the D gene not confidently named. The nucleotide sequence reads TGCAGCTCAAATCCAGGTAGCAGCACAGATACGCAGTATTTT. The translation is CSSNPGSSTDTQYF.